This T cell receptor (beta chain) was sequenced for a study of CD8 T cells in Susac syndrome. The authors carried out high-throughput sequencing of TCR beta. They applied it to CD8+ and CD4+ T cells obtained from blood. RNA was extracted with the RNeasy kit, and a quantity of roughly 0.5 to 1 ug was reverse transcribed using random hexamers. TCRdb analysed the immunoSEQ multiplex PCR reads with MiXCR anew, one entry per CDR3 protein. The table records 240,000 or so distinct CDR3 sequences, around 96% of them present only once. This clonotype was observed once. The sequencing input was CD4+ T cells from PBMCs. The source is a human donor with Susac syndrome.

The CDR3 DNA is TGTGCCAGCAGCCTAGCCACCGGGGTTAACTATGGCTACACCTTC. It codes for CASSLATGVNYGYTF. The rearrangement uses TRBV28 and TRBJ1-2, with D unresolved. Trimming removed 6 bases at V and 1 base at J, with 15 bases between. This CDR3 is built from 15 residues. CDR1 is MDHEN, CDR2 SYDVKM, per germline.